This T cell receptor beta chain originates from a study of T-cell memory formation after mild COVID-19. Whole-study context: The TCR clusters were mostly specific to one donor.

In the case of this clonotype: Its antigen is undetermined.

Study observations and caveats: Nothing confirmed that second-wave clones peaking on day 37 were specific for SARS-CoV-2.

The CDR3 loop spans 15 amino acids. Germline lookup yields CDR1 LNHNV and CDR2 YYDKDF (reference sequence). Trimming at V came to 7 bases and at J to 2 bases, leaving 8 bases not matched to a gene. TCRdb redid the calling of the 5' RACE reads with MiXCR, one entry per CDR3 protein. The table lists about 400,000 distinct CDR3 sequences, roughly 18% of them singletons. The TCR was taken from a man between 18 and 35 years old who had mild COVID-19 (a few samples of this study predate the infection). Cell type and time point are not known. V gene TRBV15 combines with J gene TRBJ1-5, with TRBD1 identical over 7 bases. The sample taken for sequencing was PBMCs or a T cell subset sorted from them (not recorded which). The DNA for the CDR3 is TGTGCCACCATCAGTGGGACAGTGGGCAATCAGCCCCAGCATTTT. Its translation: CATISGTVGNQPQHF.